These 23 T cell receptor beta chains were sequenced from one sample in a study of T cell responses to AZD1222 COVID-19 vaccine. The protocol was immunoSEQ multiplex PCR, while the TCRdb copy is restricted to in-frame clones and leaves out a portion. This table has about 89,000 clones, around 90% appearing once. This specimen consisted of peripheral blood, obtained on day 0 of MenACWY control vaccination. Source of these receptors: an adult in good health.

The rearrangement links TRBV18 to TRBJ1-5; D remains unclear. Germline V gives CDR1 KGHSH, CDR2 LQKENI. Trimming took off 2 bases at V and 4 bases at J, with 15 bases between the two ends. This CDR3 has 16 amino acids. CDR3 DNA: TGTGCCAGCTCACCAACTCCCCCCTTAGGAAATCAGCCCCAGCATTTT. It translates to CASSPTPPLGNQPQHF. Variable domain in full (rest from reference TRBV18 and TRBJ1-5): NAGVMQNPRHLVRRRGQEARLRCSPMKGHSHVYWYRQLPEEGLKFMVYLQKENIIDESGMPKERFSAEFPKEGPSILRIQQVVRGDSAAYFCASSPTPPLGNQPQHFGDGTRLSIL.

The V call is TRBV29-1, the J call TRBJ1-1; D uncertain. Germline values: CDR1 SQVTM, CDR2 ANQGSEA. The CDR3 totals 11 residues. With 0 bases removed from V and 5 bases from J, the gap between germline ends came to 4 bases. CDR3 bases: TGCAGCGTTGAAGAAGTTACTGAAGCTTTCTTT. Protein sequence: CSVEEVTEAFF.

The sample holds one count of this clone. The rearrangement joins TRBV29-1 to TRBJ2-7; D is perhaps TRBD1 (5 bases). The CDR3 runs 12 residues. Germline V gives CDR1 SQVTM, CDR2 ANQGSEA. V lost 4 bases, J lost 1 base, and 8 bases lay in between. This CDR3 is CSVAQESYEQYF. CDR3 sequence (DNA): TGCAGCGTTGCACAGGAGTCCTACGAGCAGTACTTC.

The chain uses TRBV28 and TRBJ1-5; TRBD1 matches 9 bases. The junction had 0 bases not matched to a gene; V was cut back by 2 bases and J by 1 base. Germline V gene sequence: CDR1 MDHEN, CDR2 SYDVKM. The CDR3 is 15 amino acids. This CDR3 is CASSLGQGSNQPQHF. CDR3 sequence (DNA): TGTGCCAGCAGTTTAGGACAGGGGAGCAATCAGCCCCAGCATTTT.

The chain uses TRBV6-5 and TRBJ1-5, with D perhaps TRBD1 (5 bases). The CDR3 is 15 amino acids. Per the germline V gene, CDR1 is MNHEY and CDR2 is SVGAGI. The V end lost 5 bases, the J end lost 1 base, and 12 bases lay between the germline ends. This CDR3 is CASSPEWGSNQPQHF. In DNA form, the CDR3 reads TGTGCCAGCAGTCCCGAGTGGGGGAGCAATCAGCCCCAGCATTTT.

This clone occurred a few times. V and J are TRBV7-2 and TRBJ1-6; 7 bases align to TRBD1. Losses at the gene ends were 5 bases for V and 8 bases for J; bases not matched to a gene: 6. CDR1 and CDR2 from the germline V gene are SGHTA and FQGNSA. CDR3 length: 14 residues. The CDR3 DNA reads as TGTGCCAGCAGCCCAAGGGACAGAGATTCACCCCTCCACTTT. Translating gives CASSPRDRDSPLHF.

The chain combines TRBV24-1 with TRBJ1-6, with a possible D match to TRBD1 (5 bases). V was clipped by 9 bases and J by 3 bases, with 23 bases between them. The CDR3 contains 18 residues. CDR1 KGHDR and CDR2 SFDVKD come from the germline V gene. The DNA for the CDR3 is TGTGCCACCCCCGAAGGGATAGGGGTCTATTTCTATAATTCACCCCTCCACTTT. Its protein is CATPEGIGVYFYNSPLHF.

The V and J genes are TRBV7-8 and TRBJ1-2; D is undetermined. The CDR3 has 16 residues. V gave up 5 bases and J gave up 0 bases, with 16 bases separating them. Germline CDR1 SGHVS, CDR2 FQNEAQ. CDR3 coding DNA: TGTGCCAGCAGCCCACAGACATCGACGGCTAACTATGGCTACACCTTC. Its protein is CASSPQTSTANYGYTF.

This sequence joins TRBV13 and TRBJ2-7, with a tentative D call TRBD1 (6 bases). This CDR3 has 15 amino acids. V dropped 5 bases and J dropped 4 bases, with 18 bases sitting between them. Germline loops: CDR1 PRHDT, CDR2 FYEKMQ (reference sequence). The CDR3 sequence is CASSQAGGQRYEQYF. The CDR3 DNA is TGTGCCAGCAGCCAGGCAGGCGGACAGAGATACGAGCAGTACTTC.

V usage is TRBV2 and J usage is TRBJ1-1, with 10 bases aligning to TRBD1. Germline V gene lookup returns CDR1 SNHLY and CDR2 FYNNEI. The CDR3 length is 14 residues. Losses at the gene ends were 6 bases for V and 8 bases for J; bases not matched to a gene: 9. This CDR3 reads CASRAGTGAPEAFF. The CDR3 DNA sequence: TGTGCCAGCAGGGCCGGGACAGGGGCACCCGAAGCTTTCTTT.

The CDR3 reads CASSLQKQGGSGANVLTF. The CDR3 DNA is TGTGCCAGCAGCCTGCAAAAGCAGGGAGGCTCTGGGGCCAACGTCCTGACTTTC. This chain links TRBV3-1 (or the pseudogene TRBV3-2) with TRBJ2-6, with TRBD2 as a possible D gene (6 bases). The CDR3 has 18 amino acids. Deletions cut 4 bases from V and 0 bases from J, with 16 bases between. CDR1 is LGHDT and CDR2 is YNNKEL in the germline V gene (reference sequence).

The CDR3 protein is CASSGVRESPLHF. The CDR3 DNA follows: TGTGCCAGCAGCGGGGTACGGGAGTCACCCCTCCACTTT. The chain carries TRBV7-2 and TRBJ1-6; D not certain. V lost 5 bases and J 10 bases, leaving 12 bases between the germline ends. The CDR3 is 13 residues long. Looked up from germline, CDR1 is SGHTA and CDR2 is FQGNSA.

The V and J genes are TRBV6-5 and TRBJ1-2; maybe TRBD1 (5 bases). Trimming cost V 7 bases and J 7 bases, with 16 bases left between them. The CDR3 runs to 13 residues. The V gene's germline CDR1 is MNHEY and CDR2 SVGAGI. The CDR3 loop is CASMRGQGTGYTF. CDR3 sequence (DNA): TGTGCCAGCATGAGGGGTCAGGGTACTGGCTACACCTTC.

This clone was seen a single time. The V and J genes are TRBV6-5 and TRBJ1-1, with D unresolved. The germline CDR1 and CDR2 sequences are MNHEY and SVGAGI. The CDR3 is 16 amino acids. V lost 4 bases to trimming and J lost 4 bases, with 19 bases between them. CDR3 in DNA: TGTGCCAGCAGTTCCCGGTTGCGGGGTTGGGGCACTGAAGCTTTCTTT. It is translated as CASSSRLRGWGTEAFF.

CDR3 amino acids: CASSLDSDTQYF. The DNA of the CDR3 is TGCGCCAGCAGCTTGGATTCCGATACGCAGTATTTT. The chain links TRBV5-1 to TRBJ2-3; unclear D gene. Germline V gene sequence: CDR1 SGHRS, CDR2 YFSETQ. V was shortened by 0 bases and J by 6 bases, with 5 bases between the two germline ends. The CDR3 covers 12 residues.

The chain uses TRBV5-1 and TRBJ2-3; D not resolved. V lost 1 base to trimming and J lost 3 bases, with 15 bases between them. This CDR3 comprises 16 residues. Germline V gene data show CDR1 as SGHRS and CDR2 as YFSETQ. The CDR3, as DNA: TGCGCCAGCAGCTTGAACGCGCGAGCCCGTACAGATACGCAGTATTTT. This codes for CASSLNARARTDTQYF. The full variable domain, with the rest looked up from reference TRBV5-1 and TRBJ2-3, is KAGVTQTPRYLIKTRGQQVTLSCSPISGHRSVSWYQQTPGQGLQFLFEYFSETQRNKGNFPGRFSGRQFSNSRSEMNVSTLELGDSALYLCASSLNARARTDTQYFGPGTRLTVL.

This chain connects TRBV18 to TRBJ1-5; D is unresolved. This CDR3 is built from 14 residues. The germline V gene encodes CDR1 KGHSH and CDR2 LQKENI. Between the trimmed V and J ends, which lost 4 bases and 8 bases, there was a span of 15 bases. As DNA, the CDR3 is TGTGCCAGCTCACTGGTCCCAGGCGGTGAGCCCCAGCATTTT. Translating it yields CASSLVPGGEPQHF.

The chain combines TRBV9 with TRBJ2-4; TRBD2 might be the D (6 bases). Looked up from germline, CDR1 is SGDLS and CDR2 is YYNGEE. V shed 0 bases and J shed 8 bases, with 9 bases lying between them. This CDR3 spans 13 amino acids. The CDR3 region is CASSVGDFDIQYF. The DNA for the CDR3 is TGTGCCAGCAGCGTAGGGGACTTTGACATTCAGTACTTC.

With respect to this clone: At one end, the junction sequence differs from germline, possibly due to a read error. The CDR3 coding sequence is TGTGCCAGCAGCCAACAATCCTATCCAACCTACGGGCAGTACTTC. It codes for CASSQQSYPTYGQYF. The J gene is TRBJ2-7, the V gene TRBV3-1 (or the pseudogene TRBV3-2); D is ambiguous. Germline CDR1 reads LGHDT; CDR2 reads YNNKEL (reference sequence). The CDR3 loop spans 15 amino acids.

This sequence joins TRBV5-1 and TRBJ2-2; possible D gene TRBD2, 7 bases. The CDR3 has 16 residues. Trimming took off 4 bases at V and 2 bases at J, with 15 bases between the two ends. Germline V gene data show CDR1 as SGHRS and CDR2 as YFSETQ. The CDR3 sequence is CASSKGDYPNTGELFF. In DNA, the CDR3 is TGCGCCAGCAGCAAGGGGGACTACCCAAACACCGGGGAGCTGTTTTTT.

The V gene is TRBV28, the J gene TRBJ2-3; D might be TRBD1 or TRBD2, each matching 5 bases. Germline V gene data show CDR1 as MDHEN and CDR2 as SYDVKM. V was trimmed by 2 bases and J by 2 bases, leaving 8 bases between them. This CDR3 has 14 amino acids. In DNA form, the CDR3 reads TGTGCCAGCAGTTTAGGGGGAGACACAGATACGCAGTATTTT. It yields the protein CASSLGGDTDTQYF.

The rearrangement links TRBV4-2 to TRBJ2-7, with TRBD2 matching 10 bases. CDR3 length equals 15 residues. Germline V gene lookup returns CDR1 LGHNA and CDR2 YNFKEQ. With 2 bases clipped from V and 3 bases from J, the junction kept 4 bases outside the gene matches. CDR3 amino acids: CASSQTSGTNYEQYF. Written as DNA, the CDR3 is TGTGCCAGCAGCCAAACTAGCGGGACGAACTACGAGCAGTACTTC.

This clone was counted only a few times. This rearrangement joins TRBV28 to TRBJ1-5, with D perhaps TRBD1 (6 bases). V lost 3 bases, J lost 6 bases, and 12 bases lay in between. There are 14 residues in the CDR3. CDR1 and CDR2 (germline): MDHEN, SYDVKM. The CDR3 loop is CASSFDRMGQPQHF. The CDR3 DNA follows: TGTGCCAGCAGTTTCGACAGGATGGGTCAGCCCCAGCATTTT.